A selection of T cell receptor beta chains follows, all from one sample in a study of shared clonotypes between healthy human individuals. Generated by immunoSEQ multiplex PCR, the TCRdb table keeps only in-frame clones and is missing some. The sample shows about 1 million clones, under 80% of them seen only once. The sequencing input was memory CD4+ T cells sorted from blood. The receptors shown here come from a man between 18 and 35 years old in good health. CDR3s include the opening cysteine and the closing phenylalanine or tryptophan. The D gene is left open where the match is weak. Clone size is shown for a subset of rows, as once, few, many or a class of expanded clone.

.	12	.	TRBJ2-5	TRBV30	CAWSRYGETQYF	TGTGCCTGGAGTAGGTACGGTGAGACCCAGTACTTC
TRBD1	13	.	TRBJ1-3	TRBV7-9	CASSAGQGNTIYF	TGTGCCAGCAGCGCCGGACAGGGGAACACCATATATTTT
TRBD1	13	.	TRBJ1-1	TRBV10-1	CASSVGGYTEAFF	TGCGCCAGCAGTGTAGGGGGCTACACTGAAGCTTTCTTT
.	19	.	TRBJ2-2	TRBV21-1	CASSKIGREKGAGTGELFF	TGTGCCAGCAGCAAAATCGGGAGGGAAAAGGGGGCAGGCACCGGGGAGCTGTTTTTT
.	12	few	TRBJ1-1	TRBV28	CASSLRNTEAFF	TGTGCCAGCAGTTTGAGGAACACTGAAGCTTTCTTT
TRBD1	14	.	TRBJ1-3	TRBV6-5	CASRRGQAGNTIYF	TGTGCCAGCAGAAGGGGACAGGCTGGAAACACCATATATTTT
.	15	.	TRBJ2-2	TRBV5-1	CASRPDPGNTGELFF	TGCGCCAGCAGACCCGATCCCGGGAACACCGGGGAGCTGTTTTTT
.	14	.	TRBJ1-2	TRBV10-3	CAISGTGQIYGYTF	TGTGCCATCAGTGGGACTGGACAGATCTATGGCTACACCTTC
.	12	few	TRBJ2-2	TRBV7-9	CASSLGFGELFF	TGTGCCAGCAGCTTAGGATTCGGGGAGCTGTTTTTT
TRBD1	15	.	TRBJ1-4	TRBV5-1	CASSLLGTGVEKLFF	TGCGCCAGCAGCTTGTTAGGGACAGGGGTTGAAAAACTGTTTTTT
TRBD2	14	.	TRBJ2-7	TRBV7-9	CASSLNAGVNEQYF	TGTGCCAGCAGCTTAAACGCGGGAGTTAACGAGCAGTACTTC
.	11	.	TRBJ2-7	TRBV20-1	CSAGTTGEQYF	TGCAGTGCAGGGACCACCGGCGAGCAGTACTTC
.	17	.	TRBJ1-3	TRBV7-2	CASSLVPRGSSGNTIYF	TGTGCCAGCAGCTTAGTCCCAAGGGGCAGCTCTGGAAACACCATATATTTT
TRBD2	15	.	TRBJ2-1	TRBV7-3	CASSLGTSGANEQFF	TGTGCCAGCAGCCTTGGGACTAGCGGGGCGAATGAGCAGTTCTTC
.	14	.	TRBJ1-5	TRBV19	CASSIAQGNQPQHF	TGTGCCAGTAGTATAGCACAGGGCAATCAGCCCCAGCATTTT
.	13	.	TRBJ2-5	TRBV11-2	CASSIPPGETQYF	TGTGCCAGCAGCATCCCTCCGGGGGAGACCCAGTACTTC
TRBD1	14	.	TRBJ1-5	TRBV6-4	CASTRQGSNQPQHF	TGTGCCAGCACCCGACAGGGTAGCAATCAGCCCCAGCATTTT
.	15	.	TRBJ2-2	TRBV10-1	CASSDRGLHTGELFF	TGCGCCAGCAGTGACAGGGGTTTGCACACCGGGGAGCTGTTTTTT
TRBD1	14	few	TRBJ1-1	TRBV27	CASRTGGVATEAFF	TGTGCCAGCAGAACAGGGGGAGTGGCCACTGAAGCTTTCTTT
.	12	many	TRBJ1-1	TRBV19	CASGYREGLPFF	TGTGCCAGTGGGTACAGGGAGGGACTCCCTTTCTTT
TRBD1	13	.	TRBJ2-2	TRBV11-3	CASSSGTGLPLFF	TGTGCCAGCAGCTCCGGGACAGGGTTACCGCTGTTTTTT
TRBD2	16	.	TRBJ2-3	TRBV4-3	CASSRRGLASTDTQYF	TGCGCCAGCAGCCGACGGGGACTAGCCTCTACAGATACGCAGTATTTT
TRBD2	14	.	TRBJ2-1	TRBV7-2	CASSLSREGGEQFF	TGTGCCAGCAGCTTAAGCAGGGAGGGCGGTGAGCAGTTCTTC
.	14	.	TRBJ1-1	TRBV19	CASSIDQANTEAFF	TGTGCCAGTAGTATAGACCAGGCGAACACTGAAGCTTTCTTT
TRBD1	14	.	TRBJ1-5	TRBV6-5	CASSPGQGNQPQHF	TGTGCCAGCAGTCCTGGACAGGGTAATCAGCCCCAGCATTTT
.	13	.	TRBJ2-5	TRBV12-5	CASGLGIGETQYF	TGTGCTAGTGGTTTGGGGATAGGGGAGACCCAGTACTTC
.	12	.	TRBJ2-6	TRBV30	CAWNSGTNVLTF	TGTGCCTGGAATTCTGGGACCAACGTCCTGACTTTC
.	14	.	TRBJ2-3	TRBV27	CASAVRGATDTQYF	TGTGCCAGCGCGGTGAGGGGGGCCACAGATACGCAGTATTTT
.	16	once	TRBJ1-2	TRBV19	CASSIDLQTRVYGYTF	TGTGCCAGTAGTATAGATCTCCAAACTAGGGTCTATGGCTACACCTTC
.	12	.	TRBJ1-1	TRBV28	CASNPQGTEAFF	TGTGCCAGCAACCCTCAGGGCACTGAAGCTTTCTTT
.	16	.	TRBJ2-4	TRBV6-1	CASSEASWGWGNIQYF	TGTGCCAGCAGTGAGGCGAGCTGGGGATGGGGAAACATTCAGTACTTC
TRBD1	17	.	TRBJ1-4	TRBV5-4	CASSPGTARATNEKLFF	TGTGCCAGCAGTCCCGGGACAGCGCGCGCAACTAATGAAAAACTGTTTTTT
TRBD2	15	.	TRBJ2-7	TRBV19	CASRTGTSGRYEQYF	TGTGCCAGTAGGACCGGGACTAGCGGGAGATACGAGCAGTACTTC
.	14	.	TRBJ2-2	TRBV6-4	CASRRELGSGELFF	TGTGCCAGCAGGAGGGAGCTGGGCAGCGGGGAGCTGTTTTTT
.	13	.	TRBJ1-2	TRBV4-1	CASSQTGSYGYTF	TGCGCCAGCAGCCAAACAGGCTCCTATGGCTACACCTTC
.	15	many	TRBJ1-6	TRBV5-1	CASSLVQDGNSPLHF	TGCGCCAGCAGCTTGGTTCAGGACGGGAATTCACCCCTCCACTTT
TRBD1	15	.	TRBJ1-5	TRBV5-4	CASSPDRGGNQPQHF	TGTGCCAGCAGCCCTGACAGGGGAGGCAATCAGCCCCAGCATTTT
TRBD1	15	.	TRBJ2-3	TRBV6-5	CASSSTGASTDTQYF	TGTGCCAGCTCCTCGACAGGGGCCTCCACAGATACGCAGTATTTT
.	16	.	TRBJ1-1	TRBV7-2	CASSLVGTTELTEAFF	TGTGCCAGCAGCTTAGTGGGGACTACGGAACTCACTGAAGCTTTCTTT
TRBD2	15	many	TRBJ2-5	TRBV30	CAWSGGEGQYETQYF	TGTGCCTGGAGCGGGGGGGAGGGCCAGTATGAGACCCAGTACTTC
.	15	.	TRBJ2-7	TRBV13	CASSLERGSSYEQYF	TGTGCCAGCAGCTTAGAACGGGGGAGCTCCTACGAGCAGTACTTC
.	12	.	TRBJ2-2	TRBV29-1	CSVVSGAGELFF	TGCAGCGTTGTTAGTGGGGCCGGGGAGCTGTTTTTT
.	15	.	TRBJ2-1	TRBV7-2	CASSFEPSPYNEQFF	TGTGCCAGCAGCTTTGAACCTAGCCCCTACAATGAGCAGTTCTTC
.	16	.	TRBJ2-7	TRBV21-1	CASSKIQAEDSYEQYF	TGTGCCAGCAGCAAAATCCAGGCCGAGGACTCCTACGAGCAGTACTTC
TRBD2	13	.	TRBJ2-3	TRBV11-3	CASADGGFDTQYF	TGTGCCAGCGCGGACGGGGGGTTTGATACGCAGTATTTT
.	15	.	TRBJ2-5	TRBV5-6	CASSFKGTGKETQYF	TGTGCCAGCAGCTTTAAGGGGACGGGAAAAGAGACCCAGTACTTC
.	13	.	TRBJ2-4	TRBV19	CASSIGGLNIQYF	TGTGCCAGTAGTATAGGAGGGCTGAACATTCAGTACTTC
.	14	.	TRBJ1-1	TRBV5-1	CASSLAGLNRGAFF	TGCGCCAGCAGCTTGGCCGGGTTGAACCGTGGAGCTTTCTTT
.	15	.	TRBJ2-7	TRBV5-6	CASCEAGTDFYEQYF	TGTGCCAGCTGCGAAGCGGGGACAGACTTTTACGAGCAGTACTTC
.	13	once	TRBJ1-2	TRBV28	CASSFRGPIGYTF	TGTGCCAGCAGTTTCCGGGGTCCAATTGGCTACACCTTC
.	14	.	TRBJ1-6	TRBV19	CASSQQGYNSPLHF	TGTGCCAGTAGCCAACAGGGATATAATTCACCCCTCCACTTT
TRBD1	14	once	TRBJ2-7	TRBV28	CASKGGQGAYEQYF	TGTGCCAGCAAAGGGGGACAGGGGGCCTACGAGCAGTACTTC
.	15	.	TRBJ1-6	TRBV7-2	CASSPGGRYNSPLHF	TGTGCCAGCTCCCCCGGGGGCCGCTATAATTCACCCCTCCACTTT
.	16	few	TRBJ1-6	TRBV13	CASSVRRLGDNSPLHF	TGTGCCAGCAGCGTCCGAAGGTTGGGGGATAATTCACCCCTCCACTTT
.	14	few	TRBJ1-5	TRBV6-6	CASSTTTGSQPQHF	TGTGCCAGCAGCACCACGACAGGTTCTCAGCCCCAGCATTTT
TRBD2	19	many	TRBJ2-3	TRBV9	CASSVNDGRGLSKVDTQYF	TGTGCCAGCAGCGTAAATGATGGGAGGGGCCTCTCGAAGGTAGATACGCAGTATTTT
.	12	once	TRBJ2-3	TRBV10-3	CAIRGSTDTQYF	TGTGCCATCAGGGGTTCAACAGATACGCAGTATTTT